A selection of T cell receptor beta chains follows, all from one sample in a study of post-analysis software for immune sequencing data. TCRdb processed the PCR reads anew with MiXCR; each CDR3 protein has one entry. The data hold 650,000 to 850,000 distinct CDR3 sequences, with around 45% observed a single time. The sample taken for sequencing was blood. These receptors all come from a girl under 18 with multiple sclerosis. CDR3s include the opening cysteine and the closing phenylalanine or tryptophan. The D gene is left open where the match is weak. The size field is filled for only some rows; it gives once, few, many or a size class.

TRBV29-1	NA	TRBJ2-1	NA	TGCAGCGTTGTGGGGTCTAGCGAGTCCTACAATGAGCAGTTCTTC	CSVVGSSESYNEQFF
TRBV7-8	NA	TRBJ2-4	NA	TGTGCCAGCAGCTTAGGGACATTACTAGGCAAAAACATTCAGTACTTC	CASSLGTLLGKNIQYF
TRBV12-3/TRBV12-4	NA	TRBJ2-1	few	TGTGCCAGCACCCTGAGCCCCGTCAATGAGCAGTTCTTC	CASTLSPVNEQFF
TRBV29-1	TRBD2	TRBJ2-1	many	TGCAGCGTTGGACTTACTAGCGGGATCTTCAGCTCCTACAATGAGCAGTTCTTC	CSVGLTSGIFSSYNEQFF
TRBV7-9	NA	TRBJ2-6	NA	TGTGCCAGCAGCGTAGGGGCGCTCCAGTCTGGGGCCAACGTCCTGACTTTC	CASSVGALQSGANVLTF
TRBV7-9	NA	TRBJ2-7	NA	TGTGCCGGCAGCTTAGATGCGGGACCCGCCTCCTACGAGCAGTACTTC	CAGSLDAGPASYEQYF
TRBV6-5	NA	TRBJ1-4	once	TGTGCCAGCAGTTACTCGGCGGGGCGCGGTAATGAAAAACTGTTTTTT	CASSYSAGRGNEKLFF
TRBV7-3	NA	TRBJ2-3	once	TGTGCCAGCAGCCCGCACGGCACAGATACGCAGTATTTT	CASSPHGTDTQYF
TRBV29-1	NA	TRBJ1-1	NA	TGCAGCGTGGGGCAGGGAAGGGGACCTCCCACTGAAGCTTTCTTT	CSVGQGRGPPTEAFF
TRBV5-1	TRBD1	TRBJ1-5	few	TGCGCCAGCAGCTTGGACGGGACAGAAAATCAGCCCCAGCATTTT	CASSLDGTENQPQHF
TRBV12-3/TRBV12-4	TRBD2	TRBJ2-1	NA	TGTGCCTCCTCCATAGCGGGGGGGCACTACAATGAGCAGTTCTTC	CASSIAGGHYNEQFF